The 20 T cell receptor beta chains below were found in one sample sequenced in a study of molecular identifiers for immune sequencing clone quantification. TCRdb recomputed calls from the PCR reads with MiXCR, one row per CDR3 protein. The repertoire includes about 630,000 distinct CDR3 sequences, 25% of them detected once, and about 0.84% sits in the top ten. Sequencing was done on a sample of naive CD8+ T cells from blood, with Jurkat cell RNA spiked in. Described subset: FACS-sorted CD8+CD4-CCR7+CD45RA+ naive T cells. Receptors originate from a human donor in good health. Some libraries in this study had Jurkat cell RNA spiked in.

There are a few counts of this clonotype. The CDR3 region has the DNA TGTGCCAGCAGTCGGGACTCATATTCACCCCTCCACTTT. It encodes CASSRDSYSPLHF. J is TRBJ1-6 and V is TRBV28, with a weak D call TRBD1 (5 bases). Germline V lookup: CDR1 MDHEN, CDR2 SYDVKM. This CDR3 contains 13 residues. V lost 5 bases and J 8 bases, leaving 10 bases between the germline ends.

This clonotype has a count of ten or more. The chain couples TRBV29-1 to TRBJ1-1; D perhaps matches TRBD1 (5 bases). Trimming removed 0 bases at V and 4 bases at J, with 6 bases between. The CDR3 sequence is 12 residues long. Per germline, CDR1 SQVTM and CDR2 ANQGSEA. The CDR3 DNA is TGCAGCGTTGAAGAGACAGCCACTGAAGCTTTCTTT. It specifies CSVEETATEAFF.

This clonotype was observed a handful of times. J is TRBJ2-7 and V is TRBV11-2, with 12 bases fitting TRBD2. Looked up from germline, CDR1 is SGHAT and CDR2 is FQNNGV. With 7 bases clipped from V and 3 bases from J, the junction kept 4 bases outside the gene matches. This CDR3 is built from 14 residues. CDR3 DNA sequence: TGTGCCAGCACGGGACTAGCGGGTGACTACGAGCAGTACTTC. Translating it yields CASTGLAGDYEQYF.

In this sample, this clonotype turned up many times. One end of the junction fails to match germline, which may point to a read error. The chain carries TRBV4-2 and TRBJ2-3; D perhaps matches TRBD2 (5 bases). Germline V gene data show CDR1 as LGHNA and CDR2 as YNFKEQ. The CDR3 consists of 16 residues. The CDR3 here is CASSQVRGAGTDTQYF. CDR3 coding DNA: TGCGCCAGCAGCCAAGTCCGGGGTGCGGGCACAGATACGCAGTATTTT.

Concerning this clonotype: Given a much more abundant clone one base away, this may be a read error. This sequence joins TRBV19 and TRBJ2-3; possible D gene TRBD2, 5 bases. CDR3 length equals 15 residues. V gave up 5 bases and J gave up 5 bases, with 17 bases separating them. Germline CDR1 is LNHDA and CDR2 is SQIVND (reference sequence). The DNA of the CDR3 is TGTGCCAGTAGTCATAAAAGGGTCCGGGAAGATACGCAGTATTTT. Translating it yields CASSHKRVREDTQYF.

The chain combines TRBV20-1 with TRBJ2-5, with 12 bases identical to TRBD2. Trimming took 6 bases from V and 5 from J; bases not matched to a gene: 7. The CDR3 loop spans 14 amino acids. From germline, CDR1 is DFQATT and CDR2 SNEGSKA (reference sequence). CDR3 sequence (DNA): TGCAGTGCGAGGACTAGCGGGGTTTCTGAGACCCAGTACTTC. Amino acid sequence: CSARTSGVSETQYF.

The chain has TRBV9 and TRBJ2-5, with D possibly being TRBD2 (6 bases). This CDR3 has 18 amino acids. Germline V gene sequence: CDR1 SGDLS, CDR2 YYNGEE. V lost 3 bases to trimming and J lost 2 bases, with 23 bases between them. The CDR3 here is CASSGEGRRGYRQETQYF. CDR3 sequence (DNA): TGTGCCAGCAGCGGAGAAGGGAGGAGGGGATATCGGCAAGAGACCCAGTACTTC.

This clonotype appeared a few times. J is TRBJ1-2 and V is TRBV4-1; TRBD1 matches 12 bases. V dropped 0 bases and J dropped 6; count of bases not matched to a gene: 5. The CDR3 extends over 16 amino acids. Per germline, CDR1 MGHRA and CDR2 YSYEKL. The CDR3 DNA reads as TGCGCCAGCAGCCAAGATCAAGGGACAGGGGGCCATGGCTACACCTTC. Residues: CASSQDQGTGGHGYTF.

Only a few counts were recorded for this clonotype. This clone may be a read error of a much larger clone one base away. The rearrangement joins TRBV14 to TRBJ2-5; 7 bases match TRBD1. The germline gives CDR1 SGHDN, CDR2 FVKESK. This CDR3 is built from 16 residues. CDR3 sequence: CASSQGQGLIQEAQYF. The CDR3 nucleotides are TGTGCCAGCAGCCAAGGACAGGGATTAATCCAAGAGGCCCAGTACTTC.

This clonotype was seen ten or more times. The genes are TRBV2 and TRBJ1-2; 7 bases are shared with TRBD1. This CDR3 is built from 15 residues. V lost 3 bases and J lost 5; bases outside the gene matches: 9. Germline CDR1 is SNHLY and CDR2 is FYNNEI. CDR3 sequence: CASSEPGTVGYGYTF. The CDR3 bases are TGTGCCAGCAGTGAGCCCGGGACAGTGGGTTATGGCTACACCTTC.

This clonotype was seen repeatedly, ten times or more. The genes are TRBV6-5 and TRBJ1-2, with a possible D match to TRBD1 (6 bases). Germline loops: CDR1 MNHEY, CDR2 SVGAGI. V was cut by 0 bases and J by 3 bases, with 11 bases left in between. CDR3 length: 15 amino acids. In DNA, the CDR3 is TGTGCCAGCAGTTACTCCTCCGGACAGCACTATGGCTACACCTTC. Amino acids: CASSYSSGQHYGYTF.

There are a few counts of this clonotype. The V call is TRBV6-5, the J call TRBJ2-3; weak D call: TRBD2 (5 bases). The germline V gene has CDR1 MNHEY and CDR2 SVGAGI. This CDR3 is built from 15 residues. V lost 0 bases to trimming and J lost 5 bases, with 12 bases between them. DNA of the CDR3: TGTGCCAGCAGTTACTCGGGTTACGCGGGAGATACGCAGTATTTT. This sequence encodes CASSYSGYAGDTQYF.

With respect to this clonotype: A much larger clonotype is one base distant, so this may be a read error. The chain carries TRBV6-2 or TRBV6-3 and TRBJ1-5; no definite D call. The CDR3 extends over 15 amino acids. In germline, CDR1 is MNHEY, CDR2 SVGEGT. The CDR3: CASSYKLGINQPPHF. CDR3 coding DNA: TGTGCCAGCAGTTACAAGTTGGGGATCAATCAGCCCCCGCATTTT.

This clonotype was observed at least ten times. This chain uses TRBV7-2 with TRBJ2-7; no definite D call. This CDR3 contains 16 residues. Trimming shortened V by 1 base and J by 3 bases, and 16 bases separated the two germline ends. Germline loops: CDR1 SGHTA, CDR2 FQGNSA. CDR3 nucleotide sequence: TGTGCCAGCAGCTTAGATATGGGTCCGGCCCTCTACGAGCAGTACTTC. This encodes CASSLDMGPALYEQYF.

This clonotype was picked up many times. This chain uses TRBV21-1 with TRBJ2-4. TRBV21-1 is designated a pseudogene. The CDR3 sequence is 16 residues long. The CDR3: CASSKSKVLSKNIQYF. The CDR3 DNA sequence: TGTGCCAGCAGCAAAAGCAAGGTTTTGAGCAAAAACATTCAGTACTTC.

A few counts support this clonotype. The V gene is TRBV5-1, the J gene TRBJ1-4; 8 positions agree with TRBD1. The CDR3 consists of 15 residues. V trimming: 0 bases; J trimming: 8 bases; junction bases outside the gene matches: 6. Germline CDR1 and CDR2: SGHRS and YFSETQ. CDR3: CASSLGQGLSEKLFF. CDR3 nucleotide sequence: TGCGCCAGCAGCTTGGGACAGGGGCTCTCCGAAAAACTGTTTTTT.

This clonotype was detected many times. This chain links TRBV6-2 or TRBV6-3 with TRBJ2-2; tentative D call: TRBD2 (5 bases). Trimming removed 7 bases at V and 0 bases at J, with 18 bases between. The CDR3 sequence is 17 residues long. Germline V CDR1 and CDR2: MNHEY, SVGEGT. The CDR3 sequence is CASKYGVGIANTGELFF. For the CDR3, the DNA is TGTGCCAGCAAATACGGGGTGGGAATCGCGAACACCGGGGAGCTGTTTTTT.

The CDR3: CAIDVGGYTF. As DNA, the CDR3 is TGTGCCATAGACGTGGGCGGCTACACCTTC. This chain joins TRBV21-1 and TRBJ1-2. TRBV21-1 is a documented pseudogene. CDR3 size: 10 residues.

This clonotype appeared once. The conserved final phenylalanine or tryptophan is absent from the CDR3, which likely points to a read error. The V call is TRBV9, the J call TRBJ1-5, with 9 bases fitting TRBD1. Germline values: CDR1 SGDLS, CDR2 YYNGEE. The CDR3 runs 15 residues. The ends lost 3 bases at V and 9 bases at J; junction bases unmatched: 10. The CDR3 bases are TGTGCCAGCAGCGCGGGACAGGGTAACGGAGTGCCCCAGCATTCT. It translates to CASSAGQGNGVPQHS.

This clonotype was observed at least ten times. V usage is TRBV27 and J usage is TRBJ2-6, with D perhaps matching TRBD1 (6 bases). Germline V lookup: CDR1 MNHEY, CDR2 SMNVEV (reference sequence). V lost 7 bases and J lost 3, with 7 bases in between. The CDR3 length is 13 residues. CDR3 amino acids: CASKGDGANVLTF. As DNA, the CDR3 is TGTGCCAGCAAGGGGGATGGGGCCAACGTCCTGACTTTC.